The clone carrying this T cell receptor beta chain was found many times. The data stem from a study of patients and donors after allogeneic stem cell transplantation. The CDR3 is 15 amino acids. V was clipped by 6 bases and J by 1 base; unmatched bases: 9. The germline gives CDR1 DFQATT, CDR2 SNEGSKA (reference sequence). One entry per CDR3 protein results from TCRdb running MiXCR on the RT-PCR reads. The data show fewer than 95,000 distinct CDR3 sequences, with just under 5% seen just once and approximately 2.5% held by the top ten. J is TRBJ2-1 and V is TRBV20-1, with TRBD1 identical over 7 bases. The material sequenced was blood, either unsorted or a sorted T cell fraction (not recorded which). This TCR came from a human donor who was either an allogeneic HSCT recipient or a stem cell or donor lymphocyte infusion donor (not recorded which). It is not recorded whose cells these are; they may come from a transplant donor. As DNA, the CDR3 is TGCAGTGCAAACAACTACAGGGGATCCTACAATGAGCAGTTCTTC. Translated: CSANNYRGSYNEQFF.